This TCR beta chain is from a study of OX40 agonist ivuxolimab in advanced cancers. CDR1 is MNHEY, CDR2 SVGAGI, per germline. The junction had 2 bases not matched to a gene; V was cut back by 6 bases and J by 6 bases. The CDR3 totals 13 residues. Clones were sequenced by immunoSEQ multiplex PCR, and TCRdb holds only the in-frame ones, with some missing. Here the sample spans more than 95,000 clones, roughly nine tenths being singletons. The sequences come from CD4+ or CD8+ T cells sorted from blood, collected in a trial of the OX40 agonist ivuxolimab. The receptor was isolated from an adult with an advanced solid tumor such as melanoma, head and neck, liver or kidney cancer. The chain links TRBV6-5 to TRBJ2-1; TRBD2 matches 10 bases. The CDR3 DNA reads as TGTGCCAGCAGGGCTAGCGGGAGCAATGAGCAGTTCTTC. This codes for CASRASGSNEQFF.